The 8 T cell receptor beta chains reported below all come from one sample, sequenced in a study of T cells expressing NK-cell markers. TCRdb re-called the 5' RACE reads and catalogs CDR3 proteins one per entry, DNA excluded. Its table records fewer than 400,000 distinct CDR3 sequences. Sample: blood T cells: a sorted CD56 or NKG2C T cell subset, CD4+ or CD8+ T cells, or bulk PBMC T cells (not recorded which). The receptors originated from a man aged 18-75 years in good health.

The CDR3 sequence is CSARDHIYGYTF. This chain connects TRBV20-1 to TRBJ1-2. The germline gives CDR1 DFQATT, CDR2 SNEGSKA (reference sequence). The CDR3 is 12 amino acids.

CDR3 in amino acids: CASDLSNEKLFF. This chain joins TRBV2 and TRBJ1-4. This CDR3 is 12 amino acids long. Germline CDR1 and CDR2: SNHLY and FYNNEI.

The chain combines TRBV7-7 with TRBJ2-1; the D gene TCRdb calls, TRBD1, cannot be checked with no DNA. CDR1 SSHAT and CDR2 FNYEAQ come from the germline V gene (reference sequence). This CDR3 contains 15 residues. CDR3 loop: CASSLGLGGYNEQFF.

The rearrangement joins TRBV2 to TRBJ2-5; TCRdb reports TRBD2, a call that lacks DNA to check it against. CDR3 size: 15 residues. The germline CDR1 and CDR2 sequences are SNHLY and FYNNEI. Here the CDR3 reads CASSILAGIKETQYF.

The CDR3 sequence: CASSEAGGPDTQYF. The chain links TRBV12-3 or TRBV12-4 to TRBJ2-3; as DNA is missing, the TRBD2 call by TCRdb cannot be tested. CDR3 length: 14 amino acids.

CDR3 sequence reads: CASSFETGVREKLFF. This chain links TRBV7-9 with TRBJ1-4; TCRdb calls TRBD1, which cannot be checked without DNA. The CDR3 consists of 15 residues. Germline CDR1 reads SEHNR; CDR2 reads FQNEAQ (reference sequence).

The chain is built from TRBV10-3 and TRBJ2-2; TCRdb's assignment of TRBD1 cannot be checked, as there is no DNA. The CDR3 is made up of 15 amino acids. The germline V gene has CDR1 ENHRY and CDR2 SYGVKD. CDR3: CAISARGSATGELFF.

V usage is TRBV6-5 and J usage is TRBJ2-1; TCRdb's D gene call, TRBD1, goes unchecked for lack of DNA. Germline V lookup: CDR1 MNHEY, CDR2 SVGAGI. The CDR3 is made up of 16 amino acids. The CDR3: CASSRTWGGLGNEQFF.